Below, 19 T cell receptor beta chains from the same sample are listed, as sequenced in a study of T cells in Graves' hyperthyroidism and ophthalmopathy. There were TCR beta CDR3 regions amplified from RNA transcripts. During a first-round RT-PCR of the TCR CDR3, the HTBI primer set was used. TCRdb re-derived calls from the multiplex PCR reads in MiXCR, one entry per CDR3 protein. Among approximately 600,000 distinct CDR3 sequences listed, around 14% were seen once. Sequencing was carried out using blood. The receptors shown here come from a woman younger than 45 with Graves' hyperthyroidism that later progressed to Graves' ophthalmopathy.

The V gene is TRBV27, the J gene TRBJ1-6; D perhaps matches TRBD1 (6 bases). CDR1 MNHEY and CDR2 SMNVEV come from the germline V gene (reference sequence). The CDR3 loop spans 16 amino acids. V was shortened by 2 bases and J by 7 bases, with 15 bases between the two germline ends. In DNA, the CDR3 is TGTGCCAGCAGTTTAGACAGGAGGGGGGCCAATTCACCCCTCCACTTT. Amino acid sequence: CASSLDRRGANSPLHF.

A remark on this clonotype: A read error may be the cause here, since a much bigger clone is one base away. The chain uses TRBV15 and TRBJ2-1; 8 bases agree with TRBD2. CDR3 size: 14 residues. Germline V gene data show CDR1 as LNHNV and CDR2 as YYDKDF (reference sequence). The CDR3 loop reads CATRRDSGINEQFF. The CDR3 coding sequence is TGTGCCACCAGGAGAGATAGCGGGATCAATGAGCAGTTCTTC.

This clonotype was recorded at least ten times. The chain joins TRBV28 to TRBJ1-2; D gene ambiguous. Germline loops: CDR1 MDHEN, CDR2 SYDVKM. The V and J ends lost 11 bases and 4 bases respectively, with 20 bases between them. The CDR3 has 14 residues. The CDR3 nucleotides are TGTGCCGTCGAGACCGAAAACCCGCCCTATGGCTACACCTTC. It translates to CAVETENPPYGYTF.

This clonotype showed up many times. V gene TRBV24-1 combines with J gene TRBJ2-2; TRBD2 matches at 11 bases. Germline V gene lookup returns CDR1 KGHDR and CDR2 SFDVKD. The CDR3 has 20 residues. V was clipped by 4 bases and J by 1 base; unmatched bases: 13. CDR3 DNA: TGTGCCACCAGTGACCTTAGCGGGAGGGCCGTGGAAGGGAACACCGGGGAGCTGTTTTTT. Amino acids: CATSDLSGRAVEGNTGELFF.

This clonotype was seen many times. A junction end diverges from the germline sequence, so it may reflect a read error. V usage is TRBV6-1 and J usage is TRBJ2-3; a weak D match, TRBD2 (5 bases). There are 14 residues in the CDR3. The germline V gene encodes CDR1 MNHNS and CDR2 SASEGT. The CDR3 nucleotides are TGTGCCAGCAGTGAATTCGACTACACAGATACACAGTATTTT. Translated: CASSEFDYTDTQYF.

A few counts support this clonotype. Just one base apart from a much larger clone, this may be a read error. The chain is built from TRBV9 and TRBJ1-6; no clear D. This CDR3 contains 15 residues. Germline CDR1 and CDR2: SGDLS and YYNGEE. CDR3 nucleotide sequence: TGTGCCAGCAGCGTATGGGAGGTCGATAATTCACCCCTCCGCTTT. Translation: CASSVWEVDNSPLRF.

This clonotype showed up just a few times. The chain recombines TRBV24-1 with TRBJ2-1; the D gene is possibly TRBD2 (6 bases). The CDR3 totals 15 residues. Trimming left V 2 bases short and J 0 bases short, with 7 bases between. The germline gives CDR1 KGHDR, CDR2 SFDVKD. The CDR3 DNA sequence: TGTGCCACCAGTGATTATAGCGGCTCCTACAATGAGCAGTTCTTC. It encodes CATSDYSGSYNEQFF.

The chain is built from TRBV5-1 and TRBJ2-1; 10 bases match TRBD1. Germline V gene data show CDR1 as SGHRS and CDR2 as YFSETQ. CDR3 length: 19 residues. The V segment lost 4 bases and the J segment 3 bases; nucleotides outside the gene matches: 16. DNA of the CDR3: TGCGCCAGCAGCAATAAACCGGGACAGGGGCGGTTAGACTACAATGAGCAGTTCTTC. This encodes CASSNKPGQGRLDYNEQFF.

The sample holds many counts of this clonotype. V usage is TRBV7-2 and J usage is TRBJ2-7, with D uncertain. This CDR3 has 13 amino acids. V was trimmed by 2 bases and J by 4 bases, leaving 9 bases between them. CDR1 is SGHTA, CDR2 FQGNSA, per germline. The CDR3 reads CASSLRVLYEQYF. In nucleotides, the CDR3 is TGTGCCAGCAGCTTACGCGTCCTTTACGAGCAGTACTTC.

This clonotype appeared many times. The chain is built from TRBV3-1 and TRBJ2-4, with TRBD2 identical over 9 bases. This CDR3 region has 12 residues. Per germline, CDR1 LGHDT and CDR2 YNNKEL (reference sequence). The ends lost 1 base at V and 14 bases at J; junction bases unmatched: 3. The CDR3 protein is CASSQAGTSKYF. CDR3 coding DNA: TGTGCCAGCAGCCAAGCCGGGACTAGCAAGTACTTC. Together with reference TRBV3-1 and TRBJ2-4, the CDR3 gives the full variable domain: DTAVSQTPKYLVTQMGNDKSIKCEQNLGHDTMYWYKQDSKKFLKIMFSYNNKELIINETVPNRFSPKSPDKAHLNLHINSLELGDSAVYFCASSQAGTSKYFGAGTRLSVL.

This clonotype turned up a few times. The gene calls are TRBV7-9 and TRBJ1-1; the match to TRBD1 covers 7 bases. CDR1 is SEHNR and CDR2 is FQNEAQ in the germline V gene (reference sequence). V dropped 6 bases and J dropped 4; count of bases not matched to a gene: 11. This CDR3 has 15 amino acids. The CDR3 DNA follows: TGTGCCAGCAGTGAACGACAGGGCTTGGGCACTGAAGCTTTCTTT. The encoded protein is CASSERQGLGTEAFF.

The CDR3 DNA reads as TGTGCCAGCTCACCAGGCTATAGCAATCAGCCCCAGCATTTT. It is translated as CASSPGYSNQPQHF. The rearrangement joins TRBV18 to TRBJ1-5; D ambiguous. This CDR3 has 14 residues. The V end was cut by 2 bases, the J end by 0 bases, with 5 bases between. Germline CDR1 KGHSH, CDR2 LQKENI.

Regarding this clonotype: This sequence may be a read error, since a much larger clone differs from it by one base. V usage is TRBV10-2 and J usage is TRBJ1-1, with TRBD1 identical over 7 bases. In germline, CDR1 is WSHSY, CDR2 SAAADI. V was clipped by 4 bases and J by 4 bases; unmatched bases: 9. The CDR3 has 15 amino acids. CDR3 in amino acids: CASSGLDREGTEAFF. CDR3 coding DNA: TGCGCCAGCAGTGGACTAGACAGGGAGGGCACTGAAGCTTTCTTT.

This clonotype was found many times. The V gene is TRBV2, the J gene TRBJ1-2, with 7 nucleotides matching TRBD1. With V trimmed by 10 bases and J by 7 bases, 9 bases remained unmatched. The length of the CDR3 is 12 residues. CDR1 is SNHLY and CDR2 is FYNNEI in the germline V gene. CDR3 DNA sequence: TGTGCCATTTACAGGGGAAGGTCTGGCTACACCTTC. Amino acids: CAIYRGRSGYTF. Drawing the rest from reference TRBV2 and TRBJ1-2, the complete variable domain is EPEVTQTPSHQVTQMGQEVILRCVPISNHLYFYWYRQILGQKVEFLVSFYNNEISEKSEIFDDQFSVERPDGSNFTLKIRSTKLEDSAMYFCAIYRGRSGYTFGSGTRLTVV.

This clonotype was counted ten times or more. The chain links TRBV28 to TRBJ2-2; 10 bases match TRBD1. Germline loops: CDR1 MDHEN, CDR2 SYDVKM. V was clipped by 5 bases and J by 5 bases; unmatched bases: 8. This CDR3 is built from 16 residues. CDR3 residues: CASSRRQGAGTGELFF. The CDR3 bases are TGTGCCAGCAGTCGGAGACAGGGGGCGGGGACCGGGGAGCTGTTTTTT.

This clonotype was observed many times. This chain links TRBV29-1 with TRBJ1-1; TRBD1 matches at 9 bases. Losses at the gene ends were 3 bases for V and 4 bases for J; bases not matched to a gene: 3. The germline gives CDR1 SQVTM, CDR2 ANQGSEA. This CDR3 is 13 amino acids long. CDR3 protein: CSVEKGQGTEAFF. The DNA for the CDR3 is TGCAGCGTTGAGAAGGGACAGGGCACTGAAGCTTTCTTT. Supplemented by reference TRBV29-1 and TRBJ1-1, the full variable domain reads SAVISQKPSRDICQRGTSLTIQCQVDSQVTMMFWYRQQPGQSLTLIATANQGSEATYESGFVIDKFPISRPNLTFSTLTVSNMSPEDSSIYLCSVEKGQGTEAFFGQGTRLTVV.

This clonotype was picked up many times. This chain uses TRBV20-1 with TRBJ2-5, with a weak D call TRBD1 (6 bases). Trimming took off 5 bases at V and 4 bases at J, with 14 bases between the two ends. This CDR3 has 13 residues. The germline V gene has CDR1 DFQATT and CDR2 SNEGSKA (reference sequence). The CDR3 region is CSARGGVGETQYF. DNA of the CDR3: TGCAGTGCTCGTGGGGGCGTAGGAGAGACCCAGTACTTC.

This rearrangement joins TRBV28 to TRBJ2-7, with 11 nucleotides matching TRBD2. J was trimmed by 3 bases and V by 5 bases; bases with no gene match: 9. Germline V gene data show CDR1 as MDHEN and CDR2 as SYDVKM. The CDR3 extends over 16 amino acids. CDR3 loop: CASSLGLAGGFYEQYF. The CDR3 coding sequence is TGTGCCAGCAGTCTAGGGCTAGCGGGAGGTTTCTACGAGCAGTACTTC.

This clonotype came up many times. The CDR3 spells CASSPPGSGSSTDTQYF. The CDR3 coding sequence is TGTGCCAGCAGCCCCCCTGGGTCGGGTTCTAGCACAGATACGCAGTATTTT. The V gene is TRBV7-9, the J gene TRBJ2-3; D unresolved. Germline CDR1 and CDR2: SEHNR and FQNEAQ (reference sequence). There are 17 residues in the CDR3. Trimming pared 5 bases from V and 0 bases from J, leaving 18 bases between.